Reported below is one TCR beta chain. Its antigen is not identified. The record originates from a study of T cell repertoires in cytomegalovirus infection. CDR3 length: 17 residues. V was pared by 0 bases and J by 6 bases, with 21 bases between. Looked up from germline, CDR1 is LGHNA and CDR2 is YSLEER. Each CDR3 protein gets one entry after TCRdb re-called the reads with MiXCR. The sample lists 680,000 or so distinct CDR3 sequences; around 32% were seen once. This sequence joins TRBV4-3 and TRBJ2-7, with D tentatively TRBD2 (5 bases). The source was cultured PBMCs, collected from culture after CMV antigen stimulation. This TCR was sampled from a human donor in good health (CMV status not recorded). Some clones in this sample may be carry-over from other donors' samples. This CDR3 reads CASSQEYAREGIGEQYF. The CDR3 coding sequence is TGCGCCAGCAGCCAAGAATATGCGAGGGAAGGGATCGGCGAGCAGTACTTC.